These 29 T cell receptor beta chains share one sample of origin, sequenced in a study of neurological immune-mediated disorders. TCRdb re-called the 5' RACE reads with MiXCR, one entry per CDR3 protein. The sample carries 50,000 or so distinct CDR3 sequences, less than 4% recorded once. The sample comprised PBMCs. These receptors were collected from a man in his 60s with multiple sclerosis.

The gene calls are TRBV6-6 and TRBJ1-3, with D perhaps TRBD1 (6 bases). Trimming took 8 bases from V and 2 from J, leaving 13 bases between them. CDR3 length equals 14 residues. Per the germline V gene, CDR1 is MNHNY and CDR2 is SVGAGI (reference sequence). In DNA form, the CDR3 reads TGTGCCAGCCGACTAGGGGGGACTGGAAACACCATATATTTT. It yields the protein CASRLGGTGNTIYF.

In its sample, this clonotype was seen a few times. The chain links TRBV25-1 to TRBJ2-5; D may match TRBD1 or TRBD2 (5 bases each). CDR1 is MGHDK and CDR2 is SYGVNS in the germline V gene. The CDR3 consists of 12 residues. V dropped 5 bases and J dropped 5 bases, with 9 bases sitting between them. CDR3 sequence reads: CASSPGLETQYF. For the CDR3, the DNA is TGTGCCAGCAGTCCGGGGCTGGAGACCCAGTACTTC.

This clonotype came up a few times. V is TRBV12-3 or TRBV12-4 and J is TRBJ1-2; TRBD1 agrees at 7 bases. Trimming removed 6 bases from V and 5 bases from J; junction bases left unmatched: 9. The CDR3 loop spans 14 amino acids. CDR3 protein: CASSPIGRGYGYTF. DNA for the CDR3: TGTGCCAGCAGCCCGATCGGCAGGGGGTATGGCTACACCTTC.

At least ten counts were recorded for this clonotype. The chain combines TRBV5-1 with TRBJ2-5; D remains ambiguous. V was pared by 5 bases and J by 4 bases, with 12 bases between. The germline V gene has CDR1 SGHRS and CDR2 YFSETQ. The CDR3 totals 13 residues. This CDR3 reads CASSREPRETQYF. CDR3 DNA: TGCGCCAGCAGTAGGGAACCCCGAGAGACCCAGTACTTC.

This clonotype has a count of ten or more. V is TRBV2 and J is TRBJ1-1; possible D gene TRBD1, 6 bases. Germline CDR1 SNHLY, CDR2 FYNNEI. V shed 4 bases and J shed 3 bases, with 12 bases lying between them. The CDR3 length is 14 residues. CDR3 amino acids: CASSGGGLDTEAFF. The DNA of the CDR3 is TGTGCCAGCAGTGGGGGGGGGCTGGACACTGAAGCTTTCTTT.

Only a few counts were recorded for this clonotype. This may be a read error, as it is one base from a much larger clone. The V gene is TRBV5-1, the J gene TRBJ1-1; D is ambiguous. The CDR3 length is 19 residues. The germline V and J ends were trimmed by 5 bases and 1 base, with 27 bases remaining between them. The germline CDR1 and CDR2 sequences are SGHRS and YFSETQ. Here the CDR3 DNA reads TGCGCCAGCAGAATTGCGGTGCTAAGGACTCTACCCCAGAACACTGAAGCTTTCTTT. Protein: CASRIAVLRTLPQNTEAFF.

This clonotype was detected ten times or more. The rearrangement uses TRBV4-1 and TRBJ1-1, with 9 positions matching TRBD1. With V trimmed by 5 bases and J by 5 bases, 9 bases remained unmatched. The V gene's germline CDR1 is MGHRA and CDR2 YSYEKL. The CDR3 covers 15 residues. The CDR3 region has the DNA TGCGCCAGCAGCGAGAAGGGACAGGGAGGTACTGAAGCTTTCTTT. It translates to CASSEKGQGGTEAFF.

The rearrangement links TRBV20-1 to TRBJ1-1, with D tentatively TRBD1 (6 bases). This CDR3 comprises 14 residues. V was pared by 0 bases and J by 0 bases, with 8 bases between. Looked up from germline, CDR1 is DFQATT and CDR2 is SNEGSKA (reference sequence). The CDR3 nucleotides read TGCAGTGCTAGAGACACAGGGTTGAACACTGAAGCTTTCTTT. It specifies CSARDTGLNTEAFF.

The chain has TRBV7-6 and TRBJ2-3; 9 bases agree with TRBD2. The CDR3 consists of 15 residues. Germline CDR1 reads SGHVS; CDR2 reads FNYEAQ. The ends lost 5 bases at V and 2 bases at J; junction bases unmatched: 5. The CDR3, as DNA: TGTGCCAGCAGCACGCGGGGGGGACTCACAGATACGCAGTATTTT. It codes for CASSTRGGLTDTQYF.

The table lists this clonotype with many counts. The chain couples TRBV29-1 to TRBJ2-1; 14 nucleotides agree with TRBD2. V lost 7 bases to trimming and J lost 8 bases; unmatched junction nucleotides: 19. Germline V lookup: CDR1 SQVTM, CDR2 ANQGSEA. This CDR3 is built from 18 residues. CDR3 in DNA: TGCAGCGCCGAAGGAATGACTAGCGGGAGGGCCTCACCCCATGAGCAGTTCTTC. This gives the protein CSAEGMTSGRASPHEQFF.

Ten or more counts support this clonotype. The chain has TRBV28 and TRBJ1-2; 8 nucleotides agree with TRBD1. Germline CDR1 reads MDHEN; CDR2 reads SYDVKM. This CDR3 contains 13 residues. The junction had 5 bases not matched to a gene; V was cut back by 4 bases and J by 7 bases. The CDR3, as DNA: TGTGCCAGCAGTTCGGGACAGGTCCTTGGCTACACCTTC. Translation: CASSSGQVLGYTF.

Many counts were recorded for this clonotype. The chain combines TRBV20-1 with TRBJ1-1; D is undetermined. Germline CDR1 is DFQATT and CDR2 is SNEGSKA (reference sequence). The CDR3 runs 13 residues. Trimming removed 3 bases from V and 8 bases from J, with 16 bases in between. CDR3 sequence reads: CSARGEDGLEAFF. The CDR3 DNA reads as TGCAGTGCTAGGGGCGAGGACGGTTTAGAAGCTTTCTTT.

This clonotype has at least ten counts. The V call is TRBV28, the J call TRBJ2-7; tentative D call: TRBD1 (6 bases). The germline gives CDR1 MDHEN, CDR2 SYDVKM. The CDR3 spans 15 residues. The V end was cut by 5 bases, the J end by 3 bases, with 17 bases between. The chain's CDR3 is CASSTQYRALYEQYF. The DNA for the CDR3 is TGTGCCAGCAGTACTCAATACAGGGCCCTCTACGAGCAGTACTTC. Together with reference TRBV28 and TRBJ2-7, the CDR3 gives the full variable domain: DVKVTQSSRYLVKRTGEKVFLECVQDMDHENMFWYRQDPGLGLRLIYFSYDVKMKEKGDIPEGYSVSREKKERFSLILESASTNQTSMYLCASSTQYRALYEQYFGPGTRLTVT.

This clonotype was seen repeatedly, ten times or more. The chain uses TRBV6-5 and TRBJ1-2; D unresolved. Germline loops: CDR1 MNHEY, CDR2 SVGAGI. The CDR3 loop spans 15 amino acids. Trimming removed 8 bases from V and 4 bases from J, with 20 bases in between. The CDR3 bases are TGTGCCAGCTCGGAACGGGGAGTTAAGGCCTATGGCTACACCTTC. This encodes CASSERGVKAYGYTF.

This clonotype showed up many times. The rearrangement links TRBV12-3 or TRBV12-4 to TRBJ2-6; the D is unclear. Trimming cost V 5 bases and J 0 bases, with 11 bases left between them. The CDR3 runs to 16 residues. CDR3 protein: CASSPEHLSGANVLTF. The CDR3 DNA follows: TGTGCCAGCAGTCCCGAACACCTCTCTGGGGCCAACGTCCTGACTTTC.

This clonotype occurred many times. The V call is TRBV20-1, the J call TRBJ1-2; weak D call: TRBD1 (5 bases). V lost 5 bases and J 4 bases, leaving 17 bases between the germline ends. The CDR3 has 14 residues. Looked up from germline, CDR1 is DFQATT and CDR2 is SNEGSKA (reference sequence). The CDR3 sequence is CSASYWDAVYGYTF. The CDR3 DNA is TGCAGTGCTTCGTACTGGGACGCGGTCTATGGCTACACCTTC.

This clonotype was counted ten times or more. This chain joins TRBV20-1 and TRBJ2-7; D gene uncertain. Germline CDR1 is DFQATT and CDR2 is SNEGSKA (reference sequence). Trimming shortened V by 7 bases and J by 4 bases, and 8 bases separated the two germline ends. The CDR3 covers 10 residues. The CDR3 here is CSGGRYEQYF. The CDR3 DNA reads TGCAGTGGTGGGCGGTACGAGCAGTACTTC.

The rearrangement uses TRBV5-1 and TRBJ1-1, with D uncertain. This CDR3 comprises 15 residues. Germline loops: CDR1 SGHRS, CDR2 YFSETQ. With 4 bases removed from V and 1 base from J, the gap between germline ends came to 14 bases. CDR3 DNA sequence: TGCGCCAGCAGCACTTTCCCACAGACGAACACTGAAGCTTTCTTT. Protein: CASSTFPQTNTEAFF.

The sample holds many counts of this clonotype. J is TRBJ2-7 and V is TRBV20-1; 7 bases fit TRBD1. V was pared by 5 bases and J by 3 bases, with 4 bases of the junction left unmatched. Per germline, CDR1 DFQATT and CDR2 SNEGSKA (reference sequence). There are 12 residues in the CDR3. CDR3 in DNA: TGCAGTGCTCCTGACAGGGACTACGAGCAGTACTTC. The encoded protein is CSAPDRDYEQYF.

This clonotype came up many times. The chain combines TRBV6-6 with TRBJ2-7, with TRBD2 as a possible D gene (6 bases). This CDR3 comprises 15 residues. In germline, CDR1 is MNHNY, CDR2 SVGAGI (reference sequence). With 4 bases removed from V and 3 bases from J, the gap between germline ends came to 16 bases. Here the CDR3 DNA reads TGTGCCAGCAGTTTCCGGCAGGGAGCGGGCTACGAGCAGTACTTC. This encodes CASSFRQGAGYEQYF.

This clonotype was counted many times. The V and J genes are TRBV11-2 and TRBJ2-1, with D unresolved. CDR3 length: 14 residues. Trimming cost V 7 bases and J 7 bases, with 17 bases left between them. CDR1 and CDR2 (germline): SGHAT, FQNNGV. The CDR3 DNA sequence: TGTGCCAGCATCCCTTTTGGCTTAGCTAATGAGCAGTTCTTC. Its protein product is CASIPFGLANEQFF.

The rearrangement joins TRBV28 to TRBJ2-2; D ambiguous. CDR3 length: 14 residues. Germline-derived CDR1 and CDR2 are MDHEN and SYDVKM. Between the trimmed V and J ends, which lost 2 bases and 5 bases, there was a span of 9 bases. The CDR3, as DNA: TGTGCCAGCAGTTTACTCTCGGGTACCGGGGAGCTGTTTTTT. This encodes CASSLLSGTGELFF.

This clonotype has more than one count but fewer than ten. The chain carries TRBV20-1 and TRBJ1-2; unclear D gene. The CDR3 contains 11 residues. CDR1 is DFQATT and CDR2 is SNEGSKA in the germline V gene (reference sequence). The CDR3 spells CRSLANYGYTF. The CDR3 nucleotides are TGCAGGAGCCTGGCTAACTATGGCTACACCTTC.

There are many counts of this clonotype. This rearrangement joins TRBV6-1 to TRBJ2-2, with 10 bases identical to TRBD2. Trimming at V came to 6 bases and at J to 6 bases, leaving 7 bases not matched to a gene. CDR1 and CDR2 (germline): MNHNS, SASEGT. This CDR3 is built from 15 residues. The CDR3 loop reads CASSLAGVRAGELFF. In DNA, the CDR3 is TGTGCCAGCAGCCTAGCGGGAGTGAGGGCCGGGGAGCTGTTTTTT.

Comment on this clonotype: Possible read error: a much larger clone is one base away. CDR3 sequence reads: CDWGRDQETQYF. The DNA for the CDR3 is TGTGACTGGGGAAGGGACCAAGAGACCCAGTACTTC. The gene calls are TRBV7-2 and TRBJ2-5; D unclear. In germline, CDR1 is SGHTA, CDR2 FQGNSA. The CDR3 totals 12 residues.

This clonotype was found a few times. This chain uses TRBV20-1 with TRBJ2-1; maybe TRBD1 (6 bases). V gave up 7 bases and J gave up 5 bases, with 9 bases separating them. Germline assignment: CDR1 DFQATT and CDR2 SNEGSKA (reference sequence). This CDR3 is built from 11 residues. The CDR3: CSVQGDNEQFF. CDR3 DNA: TGCAGTGTACAGGGAGACAATGAGCAGTTCTTC.

This clonotype was observed many times. The chain links TRBV27 to TRBJ1-1, with D possibly TRBD1 on 5 matching bases. The CDR3 spans 13 residues. The V end lost 5 bases, the J end lost 3 bases, and 10 bases lay between the germline ends. Germline CDR1 MNHEY, CDR2 SMNVEV (reference sequence). CDR3 region: CASSVGVDTEAFF. DNA of the CDR3: TGTGCCAGCAGTGTAGGGGTTGACACTGAAGCTTTCTTT.

This clonotype was recorded at least ten times. This rearrangement joins TRBV10-3 to TRBJ2-3, with unresolved D. Per germline, CDR1 ENHRY and CDR2 SYGVKD. The length of the CDR3 is 12 residues. Trimming left V 6 bases short and J 2 bases short, with 6 bases between. The CDR3 DNA follows: TGTGCCATCAGCGCGAACACAGATACGCAGTATTTT. Its translation is CAISANTDTQYF.

There are many counts of this clonotype. The chain combines TRBV20-1 with TRBJ1-5; D unresolved. Trimming stripped 3 bases from V and 6 bases from J, with 15 bases between. Germline V gives CDR1 DFQATT, CDR2 SNEGSKA (reference sequence). This CDR3 has 14 residues. The CDR3 sequence: CSASSVLRPQPQHF. The CDR3 DNA is TGCAGTGCTAGCAGCGTCTTAAGACCTCAGCCCCAGCATTTT.